These T cell receptor beta chains were read from a single sample in a study of regulatory T cells in long-lasting Graves disease. Using its own MiXCR run on the multiplex PCR reads, TCRdb lists one record per CDR3 protein. In the table there are some 340,000 distinct CDR3 sequences, approximately 12% of which are singletons. These data were likewise used in another study, on T cells in Graves' hyperthyroidism and ophthalmopathy.

Material: peripheral blood mononuclear cells (PBMCs), obtained at new diagnosis, from a patient treated with antithyroid drugs. The receptors derive from a woman between 18 and 29 years old with Graves disease. The CDR3 runs from the conserved cysteine through the conserved F or W. D genes are given only for firm matches. The listing skips clone size in some rows; elsewhere it reads once, few, many or a size class.

V: TRBV6-9; size: many; D: TRBD2; J: TRBJ2-2; DNA: TGTGCCAGCAGTTACGGGGAGGGCGGGCTGTTACCTCGAAAGGATTACACCGGGGAGCTGTTTTTT; CDR3: CASSYGEGGLLPRKDYTGELFF
V: TRBV6-5; size: many; D: -; J: TRBJ1-5; DNA: TGTGCCAGCAGTTACTCGACAGTCAATCAGCCCCAGCATTTT; CDR3: CASSYSTVNQPQHF
V: TRBV30; size: -; D: -; J: TRBJ1-1; DNA: TGTGCCTGGAGTGTGTATGGCGGGGAAGCTTTCTTT; CDR3: CAWSVYGGEAFF
V: TRBV20-1; size: many; D: -; J: TRBJ1-5; DNA: TGCAGTGCTAAGTTCAGGGCGCTCGGCAATCAGCCCCAGCATTTT; CDR3: CSAKFRALGNQPQHF
V: TRBV15; size: many; D: -; J: TRBJ1-6; DNA: TGTGCCACCAGCAGAGTAGGTTTCGATAATTCACCCCTCCACTTT; CDR3: CATSRVGFDNSPLHF
V: TRBV7-2; size: many; D: TRBD2; J: TRBJ2-1; DNA: TGTGCCAGCAGCTTATATCCCCCGGGACTAGCGGGAGACCCCTACAATGAGCAGTTCTTC; CDR3: CASSLYPPGLAGDPYNEQFF
V: TRBV12-3/TRBV12-4; size: -; D: -; J: TRBJ1-2; DNA: TGTGCCAGCAGCCGCGATCGGAATGGCTACACCTTC; CDR3: CASSRDRNGYTF
V: TRBV5-1; size: many; D: -; J: TRBJ2-1; DNA: TGCGCCAGCAGCTGGGGGGGGGCTGGCGACAATGAGCAGTTCTTC; CDR3: CASSWGGAGDNEQFF
V: TRBV12-3/TRBV12-4; size: -; D: -; J: TRBJ2-2; DNA: TGTGCCAGCAGTTCTCACAGGGCCCCCGGGGAGCTGTTTTTT; CDR3: CASSSHRAPGELFF
V: TRBV28; size: many; D: TRBD2; J: TRBJ2-7; DNA: TGTGCCAGCAGTCCCCAACCGACTAGCGTTGGTTACGAGCAGTACTTC; CDR3: CASSPQPTSVGYEQYF
V: TRBV6-5; size: many; D: -; J: TRBJ1-1; DNA: TGTGCCAGCAGTTACTCCAAGGGTATTCTGAACACTGAAGCTTTCTTT; CDR3: CASSYSKGILNTEAFF
V: TRBV12-3/TRBV12-4; size: many; D: -; J: TRBJ2-2; DNA: TGTGCCAGCAAACATCGGGACAACACCGGGGAGCTGTTTTTT; CDR3: CASKHRDNTGELFF
V: TRBV2; size: few; D: TRBD1; J: TRBJ1-5; DNA: TGTGCCAGCAGGGGACAGGCTAGCAATCAGCCCCAGCATTTT; CDR3: CASRGQASNQPQHF
V: TRBV13; size: many; D: TRBD1; J: TRBJ1-6; DNA: TGTGCCAGCACCCGAGGAGGGGGCGGTTCACCCCTCCACTTT; CDR3: CASTRGGGGSPLHF
V: TRBV20-1; size: -; D: -; J: TRBJ2-6; DNA: TGCAGTGCTAGAGACCTTTACACTGGGGCCAACGTCCTGACTTTC; CDR3: CSARDLYTGANVLTF
V: TRBV4-2; size: few; D: -; J: TRBJ2-5; DNA: TGTGCCAGCAGCCAAGGGGATCGAGAGACCCAGTACTTC; CDR3: CASSQGDRETQYF
V: TRBV4-3; size: few; D: -; J: TRBJ1-5; DNA: TGCGCCAGCAGCCAAGAAAGGGTCGGTCGACACGGAAATCAGCCCCAGCATTTT; CDR3: CASSQERVGRHGNQPQHF
V: TRBV20-1; size: once; D: TRBD1; J: TRBJ2-2; DNA: TGCAGTGCTACCCCGGGACAGACCACCGGGGAGCTGTTTTTT; CDR3: CSATPGQTTGELFF
V: TRBV29-1; size: many; D: TRBD1; J: TRBJ2-5; DNA: TGCAGCGTCCTGGGACAGCCGCAGGGGACCCAGTACTTC; CDR3: CSVLGQPQGTQYF
V: TRBV27; size: few; D: -; J: TRBJ2-7; DNA: TGTGCCAGCAGTTTATCAGGCAGGTCTTACGAGCAGTACTTC; CDR3: CASSLSGRSYEQYF
V: TRBV7-9; size: -; D: -; J: TRBJ1-3; DNA: TGTGCCAGCAGCCGCGGGACGGGTGGAAACACCATATATTTT; CDR3: CASSRGTGGNTIYF
V: TRBV4-3; size: many; D: -; J: TRBJ1-1; DNA: TGCGCCAGCAGCCGGGGAATGAACACTGAAGCTTTCTTT; CDR3: CASSRGMNTEAFF
V: TRBV5-4; size: -; D: -; J: TRBJ1-4; DNA: TGTGCCAGCAGCCTTGACAGCGGAAAACTGTTTTTT; CDR3: CASSLDSGKLFF
V: TRBV9; size: -; D: -; J: TRBJ2-1; DNA: TGTGCCAGCAGCGTAGTAGGGGGGAGGGCCGAGGCCGCACGCTCCTACAATGAGCAGTTCTTC; CDR3: CASSVVGGRAEAARSYNEQFF
V: TRBV27; size: many; D: -; J: TRBJ1-1; DNA: TGTGCCAGCAGGCGAAAGGACACTGAAGCTTTCTTT; CDR3: CASRRKDTEAFF
V: TRBV2; size: many; D: -; J: TRBJ1-5; DNA: TGTGCCAGCAGTGAAGTGGCAGGTCTTAGCAATCAGCCCCAGCATTTT; CDR3: CASSEVAGLSNQPQHF
V: TRBV29-1; size: many; D: -; J: TRBJ1-1; DNA: TGCAGCGTTGATGGTCGGGGTCAAGGAACCCTGGAGGCGGCTTTCTTT; CDR3: CSVDGRGQGTLEAAFF
V: TRBV19; size: -; D: -; J: TRBJ2-5; DNA: TGTGCCAGTAGTATTGGAACAGCAAAAGAGACCCAGTACTTC; CDR3: CASSIGTAKETQYF
V: TRBV3-1; size: many; D: -; J: TRBJ1-5; DNA: TGTGCCAGCAGCCAAGACGGGGGGAGCAATCAGCCCCAGCATTTT; CDR3: CASSQDGGSNQPQHF
V: TRBV25-1; size: -; D: TRBD2; J: TRBJ2-1; DNA: TGTGCCAGCACCCAAGCGGGAGCCTACAATGAGCAGTTCTTC; CDR3: CASTQAGAYNEQFF
V: TRBV9; size: -; D: TRBD1; J: TRBJ2-1; DNA: TGTGCCAGCAGCCCCGGACAGGCTACCTACAATGAGCAGTTCTTC; CDR3: CASSPGQATYNEQFF
V: TRBV27; size: few; D: -; J: TRBJ2-1; DNA: TGTGCCAGCAGTTTATTACTTAGTGGGGACTTACAGTTCTTC; CDR3: CASSLLLSGDLQFF
V: TRBV20-1; size: few; D: -; J: TRBJ2-1; DNA: TGCAGTGCTATTAGAGGGTATGAGCAGTTCTTC; CDR3: CSAIRGYEQFF
V: TRBV28; size: -; D: -; J: TRBJ1-3; DNA: TGTGCCAGCAAGGTTGGGGCGGGAAACACCATATATTTT; CDR3: CASKVGAGNTIYF
V: TRBV6-1; size: -; D: TRBD1; J: TRBJ1-6; DNA: TGTGCCAGCAGTAATACGGGACAGTATAATTCACCCCTCCACTTT; CDR3: CASSNTGQYNSPLHF
V: TRBV7-3; size: many; D: TRBD2; J: TRBJ2-1; DNA: TGTGCCAGCAGCTTAAGGCTAGCGGATTACAATGAGCAGTTCTTC; CDR3: CASSLRLADYNEQFF
V: TRBV5-6; size: -; D: -; J: TRBJ2-1; DNA: TGTGCCAGCAGCCTGCTTGGGAGAATCGCGGGAAGCTACTACAATGAGCAGTTCTTC; CDR3: CASSLLGRIAGSYYNEQFF
V: TRBV27; size: -; D: TRBD1; J: TRBJ1-1; DNA: TGTGCCAGCAGACCGGACAGGGGGCTGGGGAACACTGAAGCTTTCTTT; CDR3: CASRPDRGLGNTEAFF
V: TRBV7-6; size: -; D: -; J: TRBJ1-3; DNA: TGTGCCAGCAGCTTAGCCTGGGACGGGGTGAAGGGAAACACCATATATTTT; CDR3: CASSLAWDGVKGNTIYF
V: TRBV28; size: many; D: -; J: TRBJ1-5; DNA: TGTGCCAGCAGTCTACCGGCAGTCTCAAATCAGCCCCAGCATTTT; CDR3: CASSLPAVSNQPQHF
V: TRBV3-1; size: many; D: TRBD1; J: TRBJ1-2; DNA: TGTGCCAGCAGCCCACGTAACCCGGGACAGAATGGCTACACCTTC; CDR3: CASSPRNPGQNGYTF
V: TRBV20-1; size: once; D: -; J: TRBJ2-7; DNA: TGCAGTGCTAGTGGGGGATCCTCGGTTGGAGGGGACGAGCAGTACTTC; CDR3: CSASGGSSVGGDEQYF
V: TRBV11-2; size: many; D: -; J: TRBJ2-1; DNA: TGTGCCAGCAGCTTAGGAGGCATGCTAGCAGGTAATGAGCAGTTCTTC; CDR3: CASSLGGMLAGNEQFF
V: TRBV7-3; size: -; D: TRBD1; J: TRBJ2-1; DNA: TGTGCCAGCAGCTTAATGTCGGACAGGCTATTACGGCACAATGAGCAGTTCTTC; CDR3: CASSLMSDRLLRHNEQFF
V: TRBV20-1; size: many; D: -; J: TRBJ2-3; DNA: TGCAGTGCTTTTGACCTACCCCAAGATACGCAGTATTTT; CDR3: CSAFDLPQDTQYF
V: TRBV7-2; size: many; D: -; J: TRBJ2-1; DNA: TGTGCCAGCAGTGGACCAGGGAAGGCCTTTAGAGAGCAGTTCTTC; CDR3: CASSGPGKAFREQFF
V: TRBV18; size: many; D: -; J: TRBJ1-5; DNA: TGTGCCAGCTCACCGGAAAGGGATAGCTATCAGCCCCAGCATTTT; CDR3: CASSPERDSYQPQHF